These 25 T cell receptor beta chains were sequenced from one sample in a study of CD8+CD57+ T cells in acquired aplastic anemia. The study profiled TCR beta VDJ and CDR3 using genomic DNA as template. TCRdb recomputed calls from the reads with MiXCR, one row per CDR3 protein. The data contain 150,000 to 200,000 distinct CDR3 sequences, around half of them seen just once; the ten biggest clones take up around 1%. In patients chosen for sequencing, flow cytometry had shown CD8+CD57+ cell expansion. The specimen sequenced was sorted CD4+, CD8+, or CD8+CD57+ T cells (not recorded which) from PBMCs. These receptors were taken from a human donor with aplastic anemia.

This clonotype showed up many times. The rearrangement joins TRBV2 to TRBJ2-7, with D possibly being TRBD1 (5 bases). From germline, CDR1 is SNHLY and CDR2 FYNNEI. V lost 6 bases, J lost 6 bases, and 12 bases lay in between. This CDR3 region has 12 residues. This CDR3 reads CASRRQGPEQYF. Here the CDR3 DNA reads TGTGCCAGCAGGCGCCAGGGCCCCGAGCAGTACTTC.

This clonotype was seen a handful of times. The chain carries TRBV28 and TRBJ2-7; D not resolved. The CDR3 runs to 14 residues. Germline V gene lookup returns CDR1 MDHEN and CDR2 SYDVKM. Trimming removed 6 bases at V and 5 bases at J, with 17 bases between. CDR3 bases: TGTGCCAGCAGCCCCGCGAGACCCGGCAACGAGCAGTACTTC. This gives the protein CASSPARPGNEQYF.

This rearrangement joins TRBV19 to TRBJ2-2; D not resolved. The germline gives CDR1 LNHDA, CDR2 SQIVND (reference sequence). Trimming pared 5 bases from V and 9 bases from J, leaving 4 bases between. This CDR3 contains 10 residues. The CDR3 here is CASSPWELFF. DNA of the CDR3: TGTGCCAGTAGTCCCTGGGAGCTGTTTTTT.

This clonotype was seen a handful of times. V is TRBV2 and J is TRBJ1-5; no firm D call. Germline CDR1 SNHLY, CDR2 FYNNEI. V shed 3 bases and J shed 1 base, with 7 bases lying between them. The CDR3 contains 14 residues. CDR3 region: CASSDVGSNQPQHF. The CDR3 DNA follows: TGTGCCAGCAGTGATGTCGGAAGCAATCAGCCCCAGCATTTT.

This clonotype was seen a few times. A read error may be the cause here, since a much bigger clone is one base away. This chain links TRBV12-3 or TRBV12-4 with TRBJ2-5; TRBD2 matches 11 bases. CDR3 size: 14 residues. The ends lost 7 bases at V and 4 bases at J; junction bases unmatched: 5. CDR3: CASIPSGGSETQYF. The CDR3 DNA follows: TGTGCCAGCATTCCTAGCGGGGGGTCAGAGACCCAGTACTTC.

At least ten counts were recorded for this clonotype. The gene calls are TRBV6-7 and TRBJ1-2, with a possible D match to TRBD1 (6 bases). TRBV6-7 is noted as an ORF with a role that remains uncertain. The CDR3 sequence is 11 residues long. Trimming took off 6 bases at V and 9 bases at J, with 11 bases between the two ends. CDR3 in DNA: TGTGCCAGCAGCCCTAGGGGGAGCTACACCTTC. Protein product: CASSPRGSYTF.

This clonotype appeared many times. The rearrangement links TRBV6-5 to TRBJ2-7; a weak D match, TRBD1 (5 bases). Germline values: CDR1 MNHEY, CDR2 SVGAGI. V was pared by 2 bases and J by 7 bases, with 12 bases between. CDR3 length equals 13 residues. The DNA of the CDR3 is TGTGCCAGCAGTTACGACAGTCTACGGGAGCAGTACTTC. It encodes CASSYDSLREQYF.

J is TRBJ2-7 and V is TRBV10-3; possibly TRBD1 for D (5 bases). The V gene lost 6 bases and the J gene lost 0 bases, with 15 bases spanning the gap. The CDR3 is made up of 15 amino acids. Germline CDR1 and CDR2: ENHRY and SYGVKD. The CDR3 reads CAIRPDSFNSYEQYF. The CDR3 nucleotides read TGTGCCATCAGGCCAGACAGTTTCAACTCCTACGAGCAGTACTTC.

This clonotype was counted at least ten times. This chain joins TRBV15 and TRBJ1-1; unclear D gene. This CDR3 comprises 14 residues. CDR1 is LNHNV, CDR2 YYDKDF, per germline (reference sequence). The V and J ends lost 0 bases and 1 base respectively, with 6 bases between them. The CDR3 here is CATSRDWRNTEAFF. CDR3 in DNA: TGTGCCACCAGCAGAGATTGGAGGAACACTGAAGCTTTCTTT.

This sequence joins TRBV29-1 and TRBJ1-2, with 8 bases aligning to TRBD1. CDR3 length: 12 amino acids. Germline trimming cut 6 bases from V and 7 bases from J; bases unmatched to any gene: 7. CDR1 SQVTM and CDR2 ANQGSEA come from the germline V gene. The chain's CDR3 is CSVTGGETGYTF. CDR3 nucleotides: TGCAGCGTCACAGGGGGAGAGACTGGCTACACCTTC.

This clonotype was observed at least ten times. V gene TRBV29-1 combines with J gene TRBJ2-7; no reliable D call. The CDR3 has 12 amino acids. CDR1 is SQVTM and CDR2 is ANQGSEA in the germline V gene. The V gene lost 1 base and the J gene lost 9 bases, with 13 bases spanning the gap. The CDR3 nucleotides read TGCAGCGTTGAAGGCTCCAGCTTGGCGCAGTACTTC. Translated: CSVEGSSLAQYF.

The V and J genes are TRBV9 and TRBJ2-5; 10 nucleotides agree with TRBD1. CDR1 is SGDLS, CDR2 YYNGEE, per germline. The trim removed 3 bases at V and 5 bases at J, leaving 4 bases unmatched. This CDR3 is built from 14 residues. CDR3 loop: CASSETGGAETQYF. The CDR3 coding sequence is TGTGCCAGCAGCGAGACAGGGGGCGCGGAGACCCAGTACTTC.

A few counts support this clonotype. The chain combines TRBV20-1 with TRBJ2-7, with D perhaps matching TRBD2 (6 bases). V was trimmed by 5 bases and J by 6 bases, leaving 23 bases between them. Looked up from germline, CDR1 is DFQATT and CDR2 is SNEGSKA (reference sequence). The CDR3 is made up of 15 amino acids. The CDR3 nucleotides are TGCAGTGCTGAGGCGGGGTCTCATGCCGGGGTCGAGCAGTACTTC. Protein product: CSAEAGSHAGVEQYF.

This clonotype was recorded many times. This sequence joins TRBV2 and TRBJ2-5; 7 nucleotides line up with TRBD1. This CDR3 region has 15 residues. The germline V gene has CDR1 SNHLY and CDR2 FYNNEI. With V trimmed by 3 bases and J by 1 base, 5 bases remained unmatched. The CDR3 region has the DNA TGTGCCAGCAGTGAGGTCCGGACAGGCCAAGAGACCCAGTACTTC. It is translated as CASSEVRTGQETQYF.

The V call is TRBV10-3, the J call TRBJ2-5, with 8 nucleotides matching TRBD2. CDR1 and CDR2 from the germline V gene are ENHRY and SYGVKD. With V trimmed by 0 bases and J by 5 bases, 5 bases remained unmatched. CDR3 size: 15 residues. CDR3 protein: CAISESRGASETQYF. The CDR3 nucleotides are TGTGCCATCAGTGAGTCGCGGGGGGCCTCCGAGACCCAGTACTTC.

The chain joins TRBV7-9 to TRBJ1-4; no definite D call. The CDR3 extends over 12 amino acids. Germline CDR1 reads SEHNR; CDR2 reads FQNEAQ (reference sequence). V dropped 7 bases and J dropped 8 bases, with 11 bases sitting between them. The CDR3 bases are TGTGCCAGCACTCTAGGGAGCGAAAAACTGTTTTTT. This translates into CASTLGSEKLFF.

CDR3 region: CSAIQAVGNPYEQYF. The CDR3 DNA reads as TGCAGTGCTATACAGGCGGTGGGGAATCCTTACGAGCAGTACTTC. V gene TRBV20-1 combines with J gene TRBJ2-7, with D maybe TRBD1 (5 bases). The V gene lost 4 bases and the J gene lost 4 bases, with 20 bases spanning the gap. CDR3 size: 15 residues. Germline V gene data show CDR1 as DFQATT and CDR2 as SNEGSKA (reference sequence).

This clonotype was detected many times. The CDR3 region is CASSLDLAGSGEQFF. The CDR3 DNA sequence: TGCGCCAGCAGCTTGGATCTAGCGGGGAGTGGTGAGCAGTTCTTC. J is TRBJ2-1 and V is TRBV5-1, with 9 bases lining up with TRBD2. J gave up 9 bases and V 0 bases, and 7 bases lay outside the gene matches. Germline V lookup: CDR1 SGHRS, CDR2 YFSETQ. The CDR3 loop spans 15 amino acids.

In its sample, this clonotype was seen a few times. Being one base from a much bigger clone, this may be a read error. The genes are TRBV11-2 and TRBJ1-1, with D maybe TRBD1 (5 bases). Per germline, CDR1 SGHAT and CDR2 FQNNGV. The CDR3 contains 15 residues. The CDR3 nucleotides read TGTGCCAGCAACTTACCCCAGGGTAAGAACACTGAAGCTTTCTTT. Protein: CASNLPQGKNTEAFF.

V gene TRBV15 combines with J gene TRBJ1-3; no firm D call. The CDR3 is 13 residues long. The germline gives CDR1 LNHNV, CDR2 YYDKDF (reference sequence). V lost 3 bases and J lost 4, with 7 bases in between. In DNA form, the CDR3 reads TGTGCCACCAGCAGTCTTCAGGGAAACACCATATATTTT. Translating gives CATSSLQGNTIYF.

V is TRBV11-2 and J is TRBJ1-6, with a tentative D call TRBD1 (6 bases). Deletions cut 7 bases from V and 11 bases from J, with 18 bases between. CDR3 length: 14 residues. CDR1 SGHAT and CDR2 FQNNGV come from the germline V gene. The CDR3 region has the DNA TGTGCCAGCACCCTAGGGGACACCTGGGCACCCCTCCACTTT. Translated: CASTLGDTWAPLHF.

V is TRBV2 and J is TRBJ2-3; D might be TRBD2 (5 bases). This CDR3 comprises 14 residues. V was shortened by 7 bases and J by 2 bases, with 13 bases between the two germline ends. Germline V CDR1 and CDR2: SNHLY, FYNNEI. The CDR3 DNA reads as TGTGCCAGCAACGCCGGCGGGTACACAGATACGCAGTATTTT. Protein: CASNAGGYTDTQYF.

Worth noting for this clonotype: A junction end diverges from the germline sequence, so it may reflect a read error. This chain uses TRBV10-3 with TRBJ2-1, with D maybe TRBD1 (6 bases). Germline V gene data show CDR1 as ENHRY and CDR2 as SYGVKD. The CDR3 totals 14 residues. CDR3 protein: CAIGSGDMRSEQSF. In DNA, the CDR3 is TGTGCCATCGGAAGTGGGGACATGCGGTCGGAGCAGTCCTTC.

This clonotype appeared many times. J is TRBJ1-1 and V is TRBV7-3; unclear D gene. CDR3 length equals 13 residues. V gave up 0 bases and J gave up 2 bases, with 4 bases separating them. CDR1 and CDR2 (germline): SGHTA, FQGTGA. The CDR3, as DNA: TGTGCCAGCAGCTTAACCCTCAACACTGAAGCTTTCTTT. It translates to CASSLTLNTEAFF. Full variable domain (outside the CDR3, taken from reference TRBV7-3 and TRBJ1-1): GAGVSQTPSNKVTEKGKYVELRCDPISGHTALYWYRQSLGQGPEFLIYFQGTGAADDSGLPNDRFFAVRPEGSVSTLKIQRTERGDSAVYLCASSLTLNTEAFFGQGTRLTVV.

The J gene is TRBJ2-3, the V gene TRBV20-1; D tentatively reads TRBD1 or TRBD2 (6 bases each). CDR1 is DFQATT and CDR2 is SNEGSKA in the germline V gene (reference sequence). The ends were cut back, 5 bases at V and 3 bases at J, with 12 bases in the middle. This CDR3 is 13 amino acids long. The CDR3 DNA reads TGCAGTGCTCCCCAAGGGGGGACAGATACGCAGTATTTT. It codes for CSAPQGGTDTQYF.